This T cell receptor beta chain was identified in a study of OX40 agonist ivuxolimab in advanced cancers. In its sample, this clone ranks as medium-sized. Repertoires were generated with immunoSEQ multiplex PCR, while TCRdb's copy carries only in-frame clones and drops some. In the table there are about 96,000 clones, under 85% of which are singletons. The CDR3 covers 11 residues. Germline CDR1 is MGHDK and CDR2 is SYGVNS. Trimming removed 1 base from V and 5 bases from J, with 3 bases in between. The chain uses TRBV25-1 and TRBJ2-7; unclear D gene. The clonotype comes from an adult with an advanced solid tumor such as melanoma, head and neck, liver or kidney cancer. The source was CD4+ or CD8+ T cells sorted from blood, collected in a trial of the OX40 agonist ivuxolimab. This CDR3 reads CASSEFHEQYF. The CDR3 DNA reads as TGTGCCAGCAGTGAATTCCACGAGCAGTACTTC.